A selection of T cell receptor beta chains follows, all from one sample in a study of blood T cell repertoires in COVID-19. TCRdb keeps only in-frame clones here, not all; method: immunoSEQ multiplex PCR. Of approximately 150,000 clones listed, roughly 90% are singletons. Sequenced sample: PBMCs or T cells enriched from blood (not recorded which). All receptors derive from a woman between 35 and 50 years old who had been exposed to COVID-19. CDR3s include the opening cysteine and the closing phenylalanine or tryptophan.

j_call | v_call | cdr3_aa
TRBJ1-2 | TRBV4-2 | CASSQDRIEVNYGYTF
TRBJ2-5 | TRBV6-6 | CASSYSMSGRRETQYF
TRBJ2-5 | TRBV25-1 | CASEAGGGPETQYF
TRBJ1-6 | TRBV4-3 | CASSQVGGAEKSPLHF
TRBJ1-6 | TRBV2 | CASLKTRGGSPLHF
TRBJ2-3 | TRBV20-1 | CSASVLAGSTDTQYF
TRBJ1-2 | TRBV10-2 | CASSEGDGYTF
TRBJ1-3 | TRBV5-4 | CASSSQGAMDGNTIYF
TRBJ2-7 | TRBV4-1 | CASSQVGRGVTYEQYF
TRBJ2-7 | TRBV29-1 | CSVERQGNEQYF
TRBJ2-1 | TRBV9 | CASSVGQGGYNEQFF
TRBJ2-4 | TRBV18 | CASSPGTSGSSRGDKNIQYF
TRBJ2-7 | TRBV9 | CASSDRIAVSSYEQYF
TRBJ2-1 | TRBV7-2 | CASSLTSGRSYNEQFF
TRBJ2-2 | TRBV9 | CASSVATGGPTNTGELFF
TRBJ2-7 | TRBV21-1 | CASSSPREGQTYEQYF
TRBJ1-1 | TRBV5-5 | CASSLSRGARNTEAFF
TRBJ1-4 | TRBV15 | CATSREGPRSEKLFF
TRBJ1-2 | TRBV4-1 | CASSQDQGQAGYTF
TRBJ2-3 | TRBV11-3 | CASSSDFRASTDTQYF
TRBJ1-4 | TRBV3-1/TRBV3-2 | CASSQAQGKNEKLFF
TRBJ2-7 | TRBV7-2 | CASSLETSGPYEQYF
TRBJ1-2 | TRBV6-4 | CASSRKDFYGYTF
TRBJ2-3 | TRBV6-5 | CASTPGSTDTQYF
TRBJ2-2 | TRBV25-1 | CASSRRQGGTGELFF
TRBJ2-1 | TRBV28 | CASSIAGISYNEQFF
TRBJ1-2 | TRBV7-2 | CASSSGQGIVAYGYTF
TRBJ2-3 | TRBV3-1/TRBV3-2 | CASSLVAGGRTDTQYF
TRBJ1-1 | TRBV2 | CASIALTGGTEAFF
TRBJ1-5 | TRBV7-6 | CASSSGQSQPQHF
TRBJ2-1 | TRBV5-6 | CASSLPAQSYNEQFF
TRBJ2-2 | TRBV28 | CASKGQGANTGELFF
TRBJ2-2 | TRBV4-2 | CASSQDVSNTGELFF
TRBJ1-3 | TRBV19 | CASSSTGNTIYF
TRBJ1-3 | TRBV9 | CASSPSHSSGNTIYF
TRBJ1-1 | TRBV6-5 | CASSMDRGNTEAFF
TRBJ2-1 | TRBV4-1 | CASSQGYPLGTAKANEQFF
TRBJ2-5 | TRBV5-1 | CASSFQGQGGQETQYF
TRBJ1-1 | TRBV6-1 | CASSEGGTDTEAFF
TRBJ2-7 | TRBV7-9 | CASSPTGIAYEQYF
TRBJ1-2 | TRBV10-3 | CAISENDRGNRDYGYTF
TRBJ2-2 | TRBV25-1 | CASSEYRIGELFF
TRBJ2-7 | TRBV11-2 | CASSPALGLAEMEQYF
TRBJ2-7 | TRBV5-1 | CASSLDAMSYEQYF
TRBJ2-3 | TRBV3-1/TRBV3-2 | CASSQESGGILDTQYF
TRBJ1-5 | TRBV19 | CASSTTGGNQPQHF
TRBJ1-2 | TRBV28 | CASSLSGGGYTF
TRBJ2-7 | TRBV5-1 | CASRLSGHSSYEQYF
TRBJ2-7 | TRBV2 | CASGGGYEQYF
TRBJ1-6 | TRBV5-1 | CASSLGQRYNSPLHF
TRBJ1-1 | TRBV10-1 | CASSEARGRSSTEAFF
TRBJ2-7 | TRBV5-1 | CASSLERYEQYF
TRBJ1-1 | TRBV5-1 | CASSPVTGPNTEAFF
TRBJ2-1 | TRBV9 | CASSVSGSSYNEQFF
TRBJ2-7 | TRBV6-5 | CASSYSSDRQQYF
TRBJ1-3 | TRBV10-3 | CAISEPATGGDENTIYF
TRBJ2-7 | TRBV7-2 | CASSPSSSYEQYF
TRBJ2-7 | TRBV12-2 | CASRFSRVSYEQYF
TRBJ1-5 | TRBV3-1/TRBV3-2 | CASSQGQSNQPQHF
TRBJ2-2 | TRBV6-5 | CASAWGRNTGELFF